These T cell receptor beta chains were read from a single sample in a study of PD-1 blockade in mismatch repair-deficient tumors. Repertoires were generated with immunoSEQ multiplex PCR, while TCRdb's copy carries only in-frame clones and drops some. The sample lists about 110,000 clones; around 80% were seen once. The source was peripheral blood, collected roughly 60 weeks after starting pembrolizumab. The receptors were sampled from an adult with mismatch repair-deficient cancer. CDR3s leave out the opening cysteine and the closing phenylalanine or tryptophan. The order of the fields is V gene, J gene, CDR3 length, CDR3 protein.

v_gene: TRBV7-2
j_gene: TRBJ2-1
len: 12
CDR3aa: ASSLGGTANEQF

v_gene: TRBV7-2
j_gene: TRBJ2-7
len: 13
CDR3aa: ASSLSGGSSYEQY

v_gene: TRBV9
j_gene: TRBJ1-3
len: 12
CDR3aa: ASSPLGSGNTIY

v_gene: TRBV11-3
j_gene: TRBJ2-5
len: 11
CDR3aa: ASNGAIEETQY

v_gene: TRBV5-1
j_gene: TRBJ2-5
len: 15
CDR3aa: ASSLNWPGGFQETQY

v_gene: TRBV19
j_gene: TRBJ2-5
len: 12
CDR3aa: ASSLRLAPETQY

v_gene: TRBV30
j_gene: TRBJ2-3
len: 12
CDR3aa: AWKGGTYTDTQY

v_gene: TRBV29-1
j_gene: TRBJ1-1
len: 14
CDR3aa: SVEVRDRGFDTEAF

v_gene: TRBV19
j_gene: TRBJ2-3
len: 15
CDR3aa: ASSPPRGRSSTDTQY

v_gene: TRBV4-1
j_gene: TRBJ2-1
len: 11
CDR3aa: ASSQVLRNEQF

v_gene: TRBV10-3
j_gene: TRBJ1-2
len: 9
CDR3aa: AITSGESYT

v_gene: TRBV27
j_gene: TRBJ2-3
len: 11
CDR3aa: ASSWGSTDTQY

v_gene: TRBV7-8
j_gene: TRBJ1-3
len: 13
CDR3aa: ASSLVSNSGNTIY

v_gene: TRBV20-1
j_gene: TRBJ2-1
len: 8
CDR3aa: SAERGEQF

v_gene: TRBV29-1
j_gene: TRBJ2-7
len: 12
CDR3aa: SVETSGSSYEQY

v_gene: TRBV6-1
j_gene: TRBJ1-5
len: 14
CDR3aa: ASSVPTGYSNQPQH

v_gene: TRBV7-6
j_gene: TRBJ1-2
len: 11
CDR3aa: ASRRGTGYGYT

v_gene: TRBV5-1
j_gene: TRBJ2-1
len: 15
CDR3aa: ASSQTSGRSSYNEQF

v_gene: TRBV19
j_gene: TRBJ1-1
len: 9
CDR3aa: ASGRTVEAF

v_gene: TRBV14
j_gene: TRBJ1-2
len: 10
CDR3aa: ASSRGRWGYT

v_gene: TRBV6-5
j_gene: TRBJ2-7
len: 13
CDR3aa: ASTPAGVGKREQY

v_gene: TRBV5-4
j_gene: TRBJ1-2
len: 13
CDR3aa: ASSSRVRGPHGYT

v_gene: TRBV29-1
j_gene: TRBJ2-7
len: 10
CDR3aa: SVAGASYEQY

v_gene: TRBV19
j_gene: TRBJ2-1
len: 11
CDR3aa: ASSIGQYNEQF

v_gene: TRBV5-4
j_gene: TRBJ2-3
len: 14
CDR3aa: ASSDPKRGRTDTQY

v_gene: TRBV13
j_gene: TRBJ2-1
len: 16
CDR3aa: ASSFDPGPRGAYNEQF

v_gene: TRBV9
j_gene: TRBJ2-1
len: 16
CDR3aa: ASSAQRPGTSGSNEQF

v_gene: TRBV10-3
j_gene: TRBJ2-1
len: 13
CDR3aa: AIKRNRETGNEQF

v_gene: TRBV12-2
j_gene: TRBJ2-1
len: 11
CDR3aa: ASRPYLCYEQF

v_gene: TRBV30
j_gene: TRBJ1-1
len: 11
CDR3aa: AWRVALNTEAF

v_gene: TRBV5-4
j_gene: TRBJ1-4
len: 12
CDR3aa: ASSLEGPDEKLF

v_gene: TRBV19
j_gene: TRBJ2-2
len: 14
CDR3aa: ASSTFIAGGSGELF

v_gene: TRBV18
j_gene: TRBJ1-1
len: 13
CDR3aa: ASSLPLSGEPEAF

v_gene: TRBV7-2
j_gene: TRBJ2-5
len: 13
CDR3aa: ASSRIRGIQETQY

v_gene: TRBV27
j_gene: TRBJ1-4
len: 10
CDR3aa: ASSLQGSSLF

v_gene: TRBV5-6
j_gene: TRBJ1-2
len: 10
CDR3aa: ASSAYSVSYT

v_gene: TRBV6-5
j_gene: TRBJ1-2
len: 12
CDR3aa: ASSYSQKYYGYT

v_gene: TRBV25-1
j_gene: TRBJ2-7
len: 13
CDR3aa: ASSGHGTGSYEQY

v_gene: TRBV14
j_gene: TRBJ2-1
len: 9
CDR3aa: ASSQGTSQF

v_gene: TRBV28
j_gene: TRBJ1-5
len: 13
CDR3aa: ASSLLSSSNQPQH

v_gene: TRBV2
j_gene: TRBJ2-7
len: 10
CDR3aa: ASQWGIDEQY

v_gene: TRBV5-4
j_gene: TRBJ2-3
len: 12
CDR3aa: ASSEGLAENTQY

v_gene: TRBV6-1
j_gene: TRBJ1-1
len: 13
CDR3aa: ASSVIDRENTEAF

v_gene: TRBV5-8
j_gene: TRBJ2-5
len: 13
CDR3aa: ASSWGGLGQETQY